Listed here are 10 T cell receptor beta chains from one sample, sequenced in a study of regulatory T cells in long-lasting Graves disease. Time point meaning: newly diagnosed GD, antithyroid drugs for less than 3 months. TCR sequences were obtained from RNA taken from PBMCs. HTBI primers from iRepertoire and Arm-PCR of CDR3 regions yielded the TCR beta libraries. TCRdb independently ran MiXCR on the multiplex PCR reads; one entry per CDR3 protein. The profile shows 400,000 to 450,000 distinct CDR3 sequences, about 15% of them singletons. The sample was also reused in another study, on T cells in Graves' hyperthyroidism and ophthalmopathy.

The source material was peripheral blood mononuclear cells (PBMCs), sampled at new diagnosis, from a patient treated with antithyroid drugs. The receptors come from a woman in her 30s with Graves disease.

This clonotype occurred many times. The chain recombines TRBV28 with TRBJ1-4, with TRBD1 identical over 10 bases. Germline CDR1 and CDR2: MDHEN and SYDVKM. V was pared by 5 bases and J by 1 base, with 7 bases of the junction left unmatched. The CDR3 has 17 residues. CDR3 loop: CASSTPGQGGTNEKLFF. In DNA, the CDR3 is TGTGCCAGCAGTACCCCCGGACAGGGGGGAACTAATGAAAAACTGTTTTTT.

The sample holds many counts of this clonotype. At one end the junction does not follow the germline gene, possibly because of a read error. The chain recombines TRBV30 with TRBJ1-2, with D tentatively TRBD1 (6 bases). The CDR3 runs to 9 residues. Germline V gene data show CDR1 as GTSNPN and CDR2 as SVGIG (reference sequence). For the CDR3, the DNA is TGTGCCGGCGGGGGGCCGCTGGCCTTC. Residues: CAGGGPLAF.

With regard to this clonotype: This could be a read error, since a much larger clone is one nucleotide away. The V call is TRBV3-1, the J call TRBJ1-4; D uncertain. Germline V gene data show CDR1 as LGHDT and CDR2 as YNNKEL (reference sequence). This CDR3 has 15 amino acids. In DNA, the CDR3 is TGTGCCAGCAGCCAGAGGGTGTCGATGTATGAAAAACCGTTTTTT. Amino acids: CASSQRVSMYEKPFF.

This clonotype came up many times. The J gene is TRBJ2-1, the V gene TRBV9; D unclear. The V end lost 5 bases, the J end lost 3 bases, and 18 bases lay between the germline ends. CDR3 length: 16 residues. In germline, CDR1 is SGDLS, CDR2 YYNGEE. CDR3 amino acids: CASSLELGGSYNEQFF. CDR3 coding DNA: TGTGCCAGCAGTTTAGAGTTAGGCGGTAGCTACAATGAGCAGTTCTTC.

The V call is TRBV19, the J call TRBJ1-1, with D unresolved. CDR3 length equals 14 residues. V was trimmed by 7 bases and J by 5 bases, leaving 17 bases between them. CDR1 and CDR2 (germline): LNHDA, SQIVND (reference sequence). CDR3 in DNA: TGTGCCAGTACCACCCCAAGGCGACCAACTGAAGCTTTCTTT. Protein product: CASTTPRRPTEAFF.

This rearrangement joins TRBV6-1 to TRBJ1-1; TRBD1 matches 11 bases. Germline loops: CDR1 MNHNS, CDR2 SASEGT. V shed 4 bases and J 5 bases; nucleotides not matched to a gene: 3. This CDR3 is 14 amino acids long. CDR3 amino acids: CASSGDRGYTEAFF. CDR3 nucleotide sequence: TGTGCCAGCAGTGGGGACAGGGGGTATACTGAAGCTTTCTTT.

At least ten counts were recorded for this clonotype. The chain's CDR3 is CASTTGGIGEQYF. In nucleotides, the CDR3 is TGTGCCAGCACGACGGGAGGAATTGGCGAGCAGTACTTC. J is TRBJ2-7 and V is TRBV6-1, with 7 bases fitting TRBD2. The CDR3 is 13 amino acids. Germline-derived CDR1 and CDR2 are MNHNS and SASEGT. J was trimmed by 6 bases and V by 7 bases; bases with no gene match: 9.

This clonotype was picked up many times. The chain links TRBV11-2 to TRBJ2-7, with 11 bases identical to TRBD2. CDR3 length: 18 residues. J gave up 3 bases and V 5 bases, and 15 bases lay outside the gene matches. Germline CDR1 is SGHAT and CDR2 is FQNNGV. The CDR3 DNA sequence: TGTGCCAGCAGCCACGGGGTTCGTAGCGGGAGGGCGGGCTACGAGCAGTACTTC. Amino acid sequence: CASSHGVRSGRAGYEQYF.

In its sample, this clonotype was seen many times. The chain is built from TRBV11-2 and TRBJ2-5; TRBD2 matches 7 bases. Per germline, CDR1 SGHAT and CDR2 FQNNGV. The CDR3 totals 15 residues. The ends lost 1 base at V and 5 bases at J; junction bases unmatched: 7. CDR3: CASSLVLAERETQYF. Here the CDR3 DNA reads TGTGCCAGCAGCTTAGTTCTAGCGGAGAGGGAGACCCAGTACTTC.

This clonotype showed up just a few times. This may come from a read error, since a much larger clone is one base off. The chain employs TRBV24-1 and TRBJ2-2; D is undetermined. V dropped 7 bases and J dropped 0 bases, with 20 bases sitting between them. From germline, CDR1 is KGHDR and CDR2 SFDVKD. This CDR3 is 18 amino acids long. CDR3 nucleotides: TGTGCCACCAGCCCCAGACTGAGAACTAACACGAACACCGGGGAGCTGTTTTTT. Residues: CATSPRLRTNTNTGELFF.